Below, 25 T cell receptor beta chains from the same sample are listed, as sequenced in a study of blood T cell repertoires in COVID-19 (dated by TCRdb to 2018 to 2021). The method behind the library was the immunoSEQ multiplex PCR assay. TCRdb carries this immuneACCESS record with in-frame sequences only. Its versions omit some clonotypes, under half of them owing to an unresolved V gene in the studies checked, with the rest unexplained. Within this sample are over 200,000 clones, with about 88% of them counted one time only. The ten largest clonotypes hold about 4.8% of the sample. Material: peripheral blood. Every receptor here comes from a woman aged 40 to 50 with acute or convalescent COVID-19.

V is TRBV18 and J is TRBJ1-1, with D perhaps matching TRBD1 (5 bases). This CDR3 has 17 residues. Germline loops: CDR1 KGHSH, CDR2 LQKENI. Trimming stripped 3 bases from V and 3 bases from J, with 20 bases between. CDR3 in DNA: TGTGCCAGCTCACCCCCGGACACCTCCCTCGAAGACACTGAAGCTTTCTTT. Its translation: CASSPPDTSLEDTEAFF.

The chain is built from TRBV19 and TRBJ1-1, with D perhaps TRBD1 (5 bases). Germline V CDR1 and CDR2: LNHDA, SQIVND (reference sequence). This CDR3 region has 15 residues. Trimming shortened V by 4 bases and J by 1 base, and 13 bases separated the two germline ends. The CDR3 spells CASSTSREPNTEAFF. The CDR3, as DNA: TGTGCCAGTAGTACATCCAGGGAACCGAACACTGAAGCTTTCTTT.

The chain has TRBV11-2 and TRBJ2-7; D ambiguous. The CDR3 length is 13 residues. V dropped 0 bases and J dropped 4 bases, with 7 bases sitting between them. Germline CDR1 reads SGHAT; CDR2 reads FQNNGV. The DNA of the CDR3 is TGTGCCAGCAGCTTAGATCGAGGTTACGAGCAGTACGTC. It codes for CASSLDRGYEQYV.

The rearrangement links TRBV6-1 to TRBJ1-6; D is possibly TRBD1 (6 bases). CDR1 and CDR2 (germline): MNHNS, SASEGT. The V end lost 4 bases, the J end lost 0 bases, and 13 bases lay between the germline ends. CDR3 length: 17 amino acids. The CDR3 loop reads CASSAGTGSSYNSPLHF. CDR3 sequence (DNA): TGTGCCAGCAGTGCGGGAACAGGGAGCTCCTATAATTCACCCCTCCACTTT.

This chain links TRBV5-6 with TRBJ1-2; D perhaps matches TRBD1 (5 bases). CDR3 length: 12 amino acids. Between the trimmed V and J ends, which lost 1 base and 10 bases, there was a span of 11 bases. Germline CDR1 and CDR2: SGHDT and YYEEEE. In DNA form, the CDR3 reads TGTGCCAGCAGCTTGTCGGGGGATGACTACACCTTC. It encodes CASSLSGDDYTF.

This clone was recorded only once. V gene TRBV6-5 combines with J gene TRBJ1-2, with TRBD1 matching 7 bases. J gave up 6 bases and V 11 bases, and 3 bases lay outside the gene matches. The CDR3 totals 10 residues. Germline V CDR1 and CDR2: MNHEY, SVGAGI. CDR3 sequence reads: CASTGDGYTF. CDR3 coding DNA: TGTGCCTCTACAGGGGATGGCTACACCTTC.

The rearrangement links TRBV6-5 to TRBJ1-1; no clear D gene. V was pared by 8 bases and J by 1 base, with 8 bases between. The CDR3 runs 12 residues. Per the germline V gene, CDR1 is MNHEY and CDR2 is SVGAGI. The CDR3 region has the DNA TGTGCCAGCGTTGCAGGGAACACTGAAGCTTTCTTT. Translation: CASVAGNTEAFF.

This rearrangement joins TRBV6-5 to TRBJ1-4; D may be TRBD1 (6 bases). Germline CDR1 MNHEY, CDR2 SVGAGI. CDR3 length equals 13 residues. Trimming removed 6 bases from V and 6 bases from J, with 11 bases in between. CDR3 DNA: TGTGCCAGCAGCCGCAGGGGAGATGAAAAACTGTTTTTT. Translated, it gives CASSRRGDEKLFF.

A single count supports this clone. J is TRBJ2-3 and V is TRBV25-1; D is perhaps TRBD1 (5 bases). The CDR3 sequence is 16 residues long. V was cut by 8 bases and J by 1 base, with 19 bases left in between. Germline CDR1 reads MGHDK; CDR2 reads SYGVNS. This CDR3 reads CASGRAPQGGTDTQYF. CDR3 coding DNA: TGTGCCAGCGGCCGCGCCCCGCAGGGTGGCACAGATACGCAGTATTTT.

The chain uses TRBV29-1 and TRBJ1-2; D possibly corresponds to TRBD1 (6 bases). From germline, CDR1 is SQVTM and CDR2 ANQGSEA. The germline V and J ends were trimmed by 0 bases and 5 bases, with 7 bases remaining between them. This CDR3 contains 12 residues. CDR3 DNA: TGCAGCGTTGAAGAACAGGGATATGGCTACACCTTC. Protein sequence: CSVEEQGYGYTF.

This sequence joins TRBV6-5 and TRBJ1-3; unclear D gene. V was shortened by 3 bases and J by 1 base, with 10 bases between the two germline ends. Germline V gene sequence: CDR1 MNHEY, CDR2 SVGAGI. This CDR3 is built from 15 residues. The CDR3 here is CASSYLRGSGNTIYF. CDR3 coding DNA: TGTGCCAGCAGTTATCTCCGGGGATCTGGAAACACCATATATTTT.

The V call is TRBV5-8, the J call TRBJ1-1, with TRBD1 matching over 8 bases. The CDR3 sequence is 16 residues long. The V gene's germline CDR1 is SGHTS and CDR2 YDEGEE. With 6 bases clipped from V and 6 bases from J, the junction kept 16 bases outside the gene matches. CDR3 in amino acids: CASTRGQGALRAEAFF. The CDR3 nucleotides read TGTGCCAGCACCCGTGGGCAGGGGGCCCTTAGGGCTGAAGCTTTCTTT. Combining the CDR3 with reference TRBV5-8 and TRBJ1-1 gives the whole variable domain EAGVTQSPTHLIKTRGQQATLRCSPISGHTSVYWYQQALGLGLQFLLWYDEGEERNRGNFPPRFSGRQFPNYSSELNVNALELEDSALYLCASTRGQGALRAEAFFGQGTRLTVV.

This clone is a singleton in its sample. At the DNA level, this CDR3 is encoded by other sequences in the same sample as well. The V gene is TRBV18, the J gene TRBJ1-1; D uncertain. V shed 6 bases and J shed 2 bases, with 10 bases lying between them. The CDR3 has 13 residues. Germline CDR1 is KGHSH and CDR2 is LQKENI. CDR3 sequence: CASSPTGNTEAFF. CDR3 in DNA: TGTGCCAGCTCGCCGACTGGAAACACTGAAGCTTTCTTT.

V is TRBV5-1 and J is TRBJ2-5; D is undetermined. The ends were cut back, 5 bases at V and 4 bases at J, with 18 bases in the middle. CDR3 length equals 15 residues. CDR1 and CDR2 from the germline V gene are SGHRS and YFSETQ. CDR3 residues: CASSPQITEVETQYF. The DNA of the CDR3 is TGCGCCAGCAGTCCACAAATTACAGAAGTAGAGACCCAGTACTTC.

CDR3 nucleotide sequence: TGTGCCAGCAGTGACTCGCCGGGACTAGCGGGCCACAATGAGCAGTTCTTC. This sequence encodes CASSDSPGLAGHNEQFF. V gene TRBV6-4 combines with J gene TRBJ2-1, with 12 bases aligning to TRBD2. Trimming cost V 0 bases and J 5 bases; bases outside gene matches: 5. The germline V gene encodes CDR1 MRHNA and CDR2 SNTAGT. The CDR3 loop spans 17 amino acids.

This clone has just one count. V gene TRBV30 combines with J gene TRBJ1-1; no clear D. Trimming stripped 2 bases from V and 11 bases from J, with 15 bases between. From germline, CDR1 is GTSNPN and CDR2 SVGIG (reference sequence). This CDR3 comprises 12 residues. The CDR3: CAWSHGRGLAFF. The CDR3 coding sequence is TGTGCCTGGAGTCACGGCCGAGGGTTGGCTTTCTTT.

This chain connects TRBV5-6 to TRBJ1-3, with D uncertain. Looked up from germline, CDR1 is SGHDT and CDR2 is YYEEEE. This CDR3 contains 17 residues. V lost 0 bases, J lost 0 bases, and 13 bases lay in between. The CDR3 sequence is CASSLEVTSRSGNTIYF. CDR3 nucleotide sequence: TGTGCCAGCAGCTTGGAAGTGACATCACGCTCTGGAAACACCATATATTTT.

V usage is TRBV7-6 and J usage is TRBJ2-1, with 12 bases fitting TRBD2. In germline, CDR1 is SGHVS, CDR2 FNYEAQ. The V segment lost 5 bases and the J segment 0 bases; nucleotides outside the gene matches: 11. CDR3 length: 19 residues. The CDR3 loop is CASSPRLAGVTSSYNEQFF. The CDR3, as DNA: TGTGCCAGCAGCCCCAGACTAGCGGGGGTTACTAGCTCCTACAATGAGCAGTTCTTC.

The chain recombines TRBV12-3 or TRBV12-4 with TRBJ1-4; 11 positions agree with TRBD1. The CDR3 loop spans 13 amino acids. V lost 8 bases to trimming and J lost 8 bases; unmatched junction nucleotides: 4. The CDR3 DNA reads TGTGCCAGCCAGGGACAGGGGGGGGAAAAACTGTTTTTT. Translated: CASQGQGGEKLFF.

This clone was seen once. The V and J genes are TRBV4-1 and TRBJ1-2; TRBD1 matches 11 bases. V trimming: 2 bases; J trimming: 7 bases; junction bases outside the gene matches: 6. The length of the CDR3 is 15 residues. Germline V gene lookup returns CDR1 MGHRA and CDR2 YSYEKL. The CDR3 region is CASSQIGQGAVGYTF. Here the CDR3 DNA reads TGCGCCAGCAGCCAAATAGGACAGGGGGCGGTTGGCTACACCTTC.

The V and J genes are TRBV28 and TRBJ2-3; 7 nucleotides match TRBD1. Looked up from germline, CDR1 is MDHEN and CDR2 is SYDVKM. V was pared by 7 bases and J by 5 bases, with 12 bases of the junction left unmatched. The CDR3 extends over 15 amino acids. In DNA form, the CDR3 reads TGTGCCAGCAACCCTTCGGGACAGATTTTAGATACGCAGTATTTT. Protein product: CASNPSGQILDTQYF. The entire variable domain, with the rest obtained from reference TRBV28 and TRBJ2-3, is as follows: DVKVTQSSRYLVKRTGEKVFLECVQDMDHENMFWYRQDPGLGLRLIYFSYDVKMKEKGDIPEGYSVSREKKERFSLILESASTNQTSMYLCASNPSGQILDTQYFGPGTRLTVL.

The CDR3: CSVAKGAGTDTQYF. CDR3 bases: TGCAGCGTTGCAAAGGGGGCCGGCACAGATACGCAGTATTTT. The chain has TRBV29-1 and TRBJ2-3; TRBD1 aligns across 7 bases. This CDR3 has 14 amino acids. Trimming took 4 bases from V and 1 from J; bases not matched to a gene: 5. Germline values: CDR1 SQVTM, CDR2 ANQGSEA.

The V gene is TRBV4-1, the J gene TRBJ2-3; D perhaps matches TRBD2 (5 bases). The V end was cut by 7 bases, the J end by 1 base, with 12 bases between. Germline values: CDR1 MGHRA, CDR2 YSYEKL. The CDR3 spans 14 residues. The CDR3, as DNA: TGCGCCAGCACGGGATTGTGGGGCACAGATACGCAGTATTTT. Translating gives CASTGLWGTDTQYF.

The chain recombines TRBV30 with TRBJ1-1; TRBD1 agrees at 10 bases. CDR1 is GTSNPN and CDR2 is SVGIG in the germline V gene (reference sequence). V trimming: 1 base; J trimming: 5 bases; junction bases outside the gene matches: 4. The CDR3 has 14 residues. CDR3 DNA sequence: TGTGCCTGGAGTGGACAGGGGGCTCCTACTGAAGCTTTCTTT. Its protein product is CAWSGQGAPTEAFF.

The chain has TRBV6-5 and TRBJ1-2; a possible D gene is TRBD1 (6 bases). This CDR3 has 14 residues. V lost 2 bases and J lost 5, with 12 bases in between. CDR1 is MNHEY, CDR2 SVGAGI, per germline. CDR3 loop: CASSYRPQGYGYTF. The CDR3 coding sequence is TGTGCCAGCAGTTACAGGCCTCAGGGGTATGGCTACACCTTC.